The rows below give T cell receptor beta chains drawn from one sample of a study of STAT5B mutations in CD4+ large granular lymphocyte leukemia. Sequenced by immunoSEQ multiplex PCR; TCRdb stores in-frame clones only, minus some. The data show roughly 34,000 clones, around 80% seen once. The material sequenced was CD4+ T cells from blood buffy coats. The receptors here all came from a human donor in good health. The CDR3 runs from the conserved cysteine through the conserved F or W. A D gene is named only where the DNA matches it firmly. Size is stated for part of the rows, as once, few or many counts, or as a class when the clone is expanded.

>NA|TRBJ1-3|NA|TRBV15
CATTPPPPTGGRSGNTIYF
TGTGCCACCACCCCACCCCCCCCCACGGGCGGGAGATCAGGAAACACCATATATTTT
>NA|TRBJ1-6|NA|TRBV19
CASNYRGVYNSPLHF
TGTGCCAGTAATTACCGGGGAGTATACAATTCACCCCTCCACTTT
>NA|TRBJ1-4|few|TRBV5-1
CASSFGRVGEKLFF
TGCGCCAGCAGCTTTGGGCGCGTGGGCGAAAAACTGTTTTTT
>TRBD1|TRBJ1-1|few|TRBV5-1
CASSLAPTAGGTEAFF
TGCGCCAGCAGCTTGGCTCCCACGGCAGGGGGCACTGAAGCTTTCTTT
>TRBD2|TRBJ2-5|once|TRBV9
CASTRLAGGIRGETQYF
TGTGCCAGCACCAGACTAGCGGGGGGGATAAGAGGAGAGACCCAGTACTTC
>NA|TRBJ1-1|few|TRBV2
CASSEEGIEAFF
TGTGCCAGCAGTGAAGAGGGTATTGAAGCTTTCTTT
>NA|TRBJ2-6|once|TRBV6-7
CASSVVISGANVLTF
TGTGCCAGCAGTGTAGTTATCTCTGGGGCCAACGTCCTGACTTTC
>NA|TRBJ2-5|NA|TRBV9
CASSVEWGTQYF
TGTGCCAGCAGCGTAGAATGGGGGACCCAGTACTTC
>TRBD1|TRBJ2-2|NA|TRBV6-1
CASSDSWTGATGELFF
TGTGCCAGCAGTGATTCCTGGACAGGGGCCACCGGGGAGCTGTTTTTT
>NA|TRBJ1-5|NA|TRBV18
CASSPQGRQPQHF
TGTGCCAGCTCACCGCAGGGACGACAGCCCCAGCATTTT
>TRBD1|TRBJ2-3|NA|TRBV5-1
CASSYVPGTGEAYTQYF
TGCGCCAGCAGCTACGTCCCCGGGACAGGGGAGGCATATACGCAGTATTTT
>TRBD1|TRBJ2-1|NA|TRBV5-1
CASSLTGTGDHNEQFF
TGCGCCAGCAGCCTTACCGGGACAGGGGACCACAATGAGCAGTTCTTC
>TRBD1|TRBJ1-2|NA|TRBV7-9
CASSARTGDGYTF
TGTGCCAGCAGCGCCAGGACAGGGGACGGCTACACCTTC
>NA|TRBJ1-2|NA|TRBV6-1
CASSVEGNYGYTF
TGTGCCAGCAGTGTTGAGGGTAACTATGGCTACACCTTC
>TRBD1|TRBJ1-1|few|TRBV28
CASRGQGENTEAFF
TGTGCCAGCAGGGGACAGGGGGAGAACACTGAAGCTTTCTTT
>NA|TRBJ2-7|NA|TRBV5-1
CASSSRGGGIVYEQYF
TGCGCCAGCAGCTCTCGCGGGGGCGGTATTGTTTACGAGCAGTACTTC
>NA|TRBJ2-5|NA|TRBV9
CASSRGAQETQYF
TGTGCCAGCAGCCGGGGGGCCCAAGAGACCCAGTACTTC
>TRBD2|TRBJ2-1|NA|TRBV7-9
CARAGSNEQFF
TGTGCCAGAGCGGGGAGCAATGAGCAGTTCTTC
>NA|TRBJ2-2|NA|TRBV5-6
CASKKVTGELFF
TGTGCCAGCAAGAAGGTAACCGGGGAGCTGTTTTTT
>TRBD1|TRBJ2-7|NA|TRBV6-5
CASRGRQGSREQYF
TGTGCCAGCAGGGGAAGACAGGGGTCGAGGGAGCAGTACTTC
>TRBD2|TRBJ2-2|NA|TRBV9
CASSVGLAGVAGELFF
TGTGCCAGCAGCGTAGGACTAGCGGGGGTGGCCGGGGAGCTGTTTTTT
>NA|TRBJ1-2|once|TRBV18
CASSPETGANYGYTF
TGTGCCAGCTCACCCGAGACAGGCGCTAACTATGGCTACACCTTC
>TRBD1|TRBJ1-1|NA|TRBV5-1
CASRWQGEGNTEAFF
TGCGCCAGCAGGTGGCAGGGGGAAGGGAACACTGAAGCTTTCTTT